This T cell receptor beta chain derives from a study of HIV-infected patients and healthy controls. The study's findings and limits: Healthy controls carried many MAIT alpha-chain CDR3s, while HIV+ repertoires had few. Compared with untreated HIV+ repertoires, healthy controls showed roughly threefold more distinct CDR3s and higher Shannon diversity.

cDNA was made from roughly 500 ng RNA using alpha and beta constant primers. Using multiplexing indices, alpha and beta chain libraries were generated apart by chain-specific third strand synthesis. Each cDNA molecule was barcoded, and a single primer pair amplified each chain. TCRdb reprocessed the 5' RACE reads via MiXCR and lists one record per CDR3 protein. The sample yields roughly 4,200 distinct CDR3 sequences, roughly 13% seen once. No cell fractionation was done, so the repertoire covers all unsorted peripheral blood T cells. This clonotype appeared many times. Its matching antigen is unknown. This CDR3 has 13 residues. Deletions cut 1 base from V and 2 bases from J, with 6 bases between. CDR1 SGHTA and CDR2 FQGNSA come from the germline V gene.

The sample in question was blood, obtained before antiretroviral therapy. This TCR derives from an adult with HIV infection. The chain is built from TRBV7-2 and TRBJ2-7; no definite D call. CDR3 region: CASSLDSAYEQYF. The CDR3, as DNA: TGTGCCAGCAGCTTAGATTCCGCCTACGAGCAGTACTTC.